This T cell receptor beta chain was captured in a study of blood T cell repertoires in COVID-19. Study-level information: T cells, B-cell-depleted T cells, or PBMCs supplied cDNA or gDNA.

CDR1 and CDR2 (germline): LGHDT, YNNKEL (reference sequence). The ends were cut back, 3 bases at V and 4 bases at J, with 5 bases in the middle. The CDR3 has 12 amino acids. Seattle's cohort entered during active infection and was followed longitudinally. Methods used by the authors: The authors estimated nucleated cell counts from reference gene primer amplification. The assay was immunoSEQ multiplex PCR, and TCRdb's table has in-frame clones only and misses some. That table supplies the V and J calls and clone size; D and trimming were determined from the DNA. The table has about 210,000 clones, under 90% seen once.

The V call is TRBV3-1 (or the pseudogene TRBV3-2), the J call TRBJ2-3; D gene uncertain. This receptor was obtained from a woman aged 80 or older with COVID-19, enrolled during active disease. The specimen was peripheral blood. The CDR3 DNA sequence: TGTGCCAGCAGCCATCTTGCAGATACGCAGTATTTT. Encoded protein: CASSHLADTQYF.